Following are 17 T cell receptor beta chains from one sample sequenced in a study of blood T cell repertoires in COVID-19. This table comes from immunoSEQ multiplex PCR, and its TCRdb copy is limited to in-frame clones, with some not included. The sample shows approximately 340,000 clones, 80% to 90% of them seen only once. The sequenced sample consisted of peripheral blood. These receptors came from a man aged 30 to 39 with COVID-19, enrolled during active disease.

This clone was observed a few times. This chain connects TRBV7-3 to TRBJ1-1; 7 nucleotides align to TRBD1. CDR3 size: 14 residues. CDR1 SGHTA and CDR2 FQGTGA come from the germline V gene. V was clipped by 6 bases and J by 6 bases; unmatched bases: 10. This CDR3 reads CASRPSSGGSEAFF. CDR3 nucleotide sequence: TGTGCCAGCAGACCGTCCTCAGGGGGATCTGAAGCTTTCTTT.

There are a few counts of this clone. The chain uses TRBV11-1 and TRBJ1-1; a weak D match, TRBD1 (5 bases). Trimming shortened V by 5 bases and J by 4 bases, and 11 bases separated the two germline ends. Germline values: CDR1 SGHAT, CDR2 FQDESV (reference sequence). This CDR3 is built from 13 residues. The CDR3 reads CASSAYRSTEAFF. CDR3 nucleotides: TGTGCCAGCAGCGCATACAGGTCCACTGAAGCTTTCTTT. Looking up the rest from reference TRBV11-1 and TRBJ1-1 gives the full variable domain: EAEVAQSPRYKITEKSQAVAFWCDPISGHATLYWYRQILGQGPELLVQFQDESVVDDSQLPKDRFSAERLKGVDSTLKIQPAELGDSAMYLCASSAYRSTEAFFGQGTRLTVV.

This clone was recorded only once. This chain links TRBV6-5 with TRBJ2-1; 9 bases are a match to TRBD2. V lost 4 bases, J lost 2 bases, and 6 bases stayed unmatched. The CDR3 contains 16 residues. CDR1 MNHEY and CDR2 SVGAGI come from the germline V gene. In nucleotides, the CDR3 is TGTGCCAGCAGTTCCCGCGGGGGGGCGGCCTACAATGAGCAGTTCTTC. Translation: CASSSRGGAAYNEQFF.

The gene calls are TRBV5-1 and TRBJ2-2; no reliable D call. This CDR3 comprises 14 residues. V shed 3 bases and J shed 3 bases, with 9 bases lying between them. Germline values: CDR1 SGHRS, CDR2 YFSETQ. This CDR3 is CASSSSVDTGELFF. CDR3 bases: TGCGCCAGCAGCTCGTCCGTAGACACCGGGGAGCTGTTTTTT. Looking up the rest from reference TRBV5-1 and TRBJ2-2 gives the full variable domain: KAGVTQTPRYLIKTRGQQVTLSCSPISGHRSVSWYQQTPGQGLQFLFEYFSETQRNKGNFPGRFSGRQFSNSRSEMNVSTLELGDSALYLCASSSSVDTGELFFGEGSRLTVL.

The chain joins TRBV5-1 to TRBJ2-1; 8 bases are a match to TRBD2. V shed 0 bases and J 4 bases; nucleotides not matched to a gene: 3. CDR1 and CDR2 (germline): SGHRS, YFSETQ. This CDR3 is 15 amino acids long. The CDR3 DNA sequence: TGCGCCAGCAGCTTGGGACTAGCGATTTACAATGAGCAGTTCTTC. Translating it yields CASSLGLAIYNEQFF.

This clone is a singleton in its sample. J is TRBJ1-2 and V is TRBV30; 7 nucleotides align to TRBD1. CDR1 is GTSNPN, CDR2 SVGIG, per germline (reference sequence). V was clipped by 0 bases and J by 8 bases; unmatched bases: 6. The CDR3 length is 13 residues. The CDR3 here is CAWSVKGAQGYTF. CDR3 DNA: TGTGCCTGGAGTGTAAAGGGGGCGCAGGGCTACACCTTC.

V gene TRBV19 combines with J gene TRBJ2-1, with 11 nucleotides matching TRBD2. Germline CDR1 is LNHDA and CDR2 is SQIVND (reference sequence). V lost 6 bases to trimming and J lost 4 bases; unmatched junction nucleotides: 8. The CDR3 spans 16 residues. CDR3 loop: CASRSPPSGGYNEQFF. The CDR3 DNA sequence: TGTGCCAGTAGAAGCCCCCCTAGCGGGGGGTACAATGAGCAGTTCTTC. The whole variable domain, filled in from reference TRBV19 and TRBJ2-1, reads DGGITQSPKYLFRKEGQNVTLSCEQNLNHDAMYWYRQDPGQGLRLIYYSQIVNDFQKGDIAEGYSVSREKKESFPLTVTSAQKNPTAFYLCASRSPPSGGYNEQFFGPGTRLTVL.

V is TRBV7-3 and J is TRBJ2-1; maybe TRBD2 (6 bases). The V gene lost 2 bases and the J gene lost 9 bases, with 20 bases spanning the gap. The CDR3 contains 16 residues. CDR1 is SGHTA and CDR2 is FQGTGA in the germline V gene. CDR3 loop: CASSLHGGGALGEQFF. The CDR3 DNA reads as TGTGCCAGCAGCTTACACGGAGGCGGGGCCTTAGGTGAGCAGTTCTTC.

The chain has TRBV7-8 and TRBJ2-5, with 9 positions matching TRBD1. This CDR3 is built from 16 residues. With 4 bases clipped from V and 0 bases from J, the junction kept 6 bases outside the gene matches. Germline CDR1 is SGHVS and CDR2 is FQNEAQ. The CDR3 region has the DNA TGTGCCAGCAGCTCCACAGGGGGCGCTTACCAAGAGACCCAGTACTTC. This gives the protein CASSSTGGAYQETQYF.

This chain uses TRBV13 with TRBJ2-5; TRBD1 agrees at 7 bases. Trimming at V came to 4 bases and at J to 3 bases, leaving 2 bases not matched to a gene. The CDR3 consists of 13 residues. Germline values: CDR1 PRHDT, CDR2 FYEKMQ (reference sequence). DNA of the CDR3: TGTGCCAGCAGCTGGACAGGAGAAGAGACCCAGTACTTC. Protein sequence: CASSWTGEETQYF. The whole variable domain, remainder taken from reference TRBV13 and TRBJ2-5, is AAGVIQSPRHLIKEKRETATLKCYPIPRHDTVYWYQQGPGQDPQFLISFYEKMQSDKGSIPDRFSAQQFSDYHSELNMSSLELGDSALYFCASSWTGEETQYFGPGTRLLVL.

The gene calls are TRBV30 and TRBJ1-5, with D possibly matching TRBD1 (5 bases). This CDR3 is 12 amino acids long. Deletions cut 7 bases from V and 4 bases from J, with 11 bases between. In germline, CDR1 is GTSNPN, CDR2 SVGIG (reference sequence). The CDR3 DNA reads TGTGCCTACAGCAGGACAAATCAGCCCCAGCATTTT. It encodes CAYSRTNQPQHF.

V usage is TRBV9 and J usage is TRBJ2-6, with D possibly TRBD2 on 5 matching bases. Looked up from germline, CDR1 is SGDLS and CDR2 is YYNGEE. This CDR3 region has 16 residues. V gave up 2 bases and J gave up 0 bases, with 9 bases separating them. The CDR3 loop reads CASSVAGLSGANVLTF. The CDR3 DNA is TGTGCCAGCAGCGTTGCGGGTCTCTCTGGGGCCAACGTCCTGACTTTC.

Only one count was recorded for this clone. This rearrangement joins TRBV19 to TRBJ2-1, with D perhaps matching TRBD2 (6 bases). Germline V CDR1 and CDR2: LNHDA, SQIVND (reference sequence). Trimming removed 5 bases at V and 2 bases at J, with 10 bases between. This CDR3 region has 14 residues. In DNA form, the CDR3 reads TGTGCCAGTAGTTGGGGGAGGCCCTACAATGAGCAGTTCTTC. This gives the protein CASSWGRPYNEQFF.

The CDR3: CASSVVYSGANVLTF. CDR3 coding DNA: TGTGCCAGCAGCGTAGTTTACTCTGGGGCCAACGTCCTGACTTTC. The chain uses TRBV9 and TRBJ2-6; D is undetermined. V lost 0 bases and J 0 bases, leaving 4 bases between the germline ends. The CDR3 length is 15 residues. Germline V gene data show CDR1 as SGDLS and CDR2 as YYNGEE.

The table lists this clone with a count of one. J is TRBJ2-3 and V is TRBV3-1 (or the pseudogene TRBV3-2); TRBD2 matches 8 bases. V lost 4 bases and J lost 2; bases outside the gene matches: 2. There are 14 residues in the CDR3. Germline loops: CDR1 LGHDT, CDR2 YNNKEL (reference sequence). The CDR3 bases are TGTGCCAGCAGCCTTGGACTAGCCACAGATACGCAGTATTTT. Translation: CASSLGLATDTQYF.

The chain uses TRBV9 and TRBJ2-5, with a weak D call TRBD1 (5 bases). This CDR3 is built from 19 residues. Germline V lookup: CDR1 SGDLS, CDR2 YYNGEE. V gave up 3 bases and J gave up 2 bases, with 26 bases separating them. CDR3 in amino acids: CASSGDQAYRFGAQETQYF. The CDR3, as DNA: TGTGCCAGCAGCGGCGACCAGGCGTACAGGTTTGGCGCACAAGAGACCCAGTACTTC.

V is TRBV18 and J is TRBJ2-1; 7 bases line up with TRBD1. Germline V CDR1 and CDR2: KGHSH, LQKENI. This CDR3 spans 12 amino acids. The junction had 4 bases not matched to a gene; V was cut back by 3 bases and J by 11 bases. The DNA for the CDR3 is TGTGCCAGCTCACCCGACAGGGAACAGCAGTTCTTC. Protein sequence: CASSPDREQQFF.